This is a list of T cell receptor beta chains from one sample in a study of cytomegalovirus exposure and HLA in healthy donors. Here immunoSEQ multiplex PCR was the method, and the copy in TCRdb shows in-frame clones only, minus some. The data contain approximately 100,000 clones, roughly 83% of them singletons. The sequencing sample was made of PBMCs. These receptors came from a female donor in good health and CMV-seropositive. Both conserved end residues are part of each CDR3. Fields, in order: D gene, J gene, CDR3 length, V gene, clone size, CDR3 protein, CDR3 DNA. D genes are given only for firm matches. Some rows have no size entry. The others give once, few or many, or a class for an expanded clone.

TRBD2,TRBJ2-5,16,TRBV5-1,-,CASSTSGGAVRETQYF,TGCGCCAGCAGCACTAGCGGGGGGGCTGTCCGAGAGACCCAGTACTTC
-,TRBJ1-3,16,TRBV14,-,CASSQSRVNSGNTIYF,TGTGCCAGCAGCCAAAGTAGAGTGAACTCTGGAAACACCATATATTTT
TRBD2,TRBJ2-7,12,TRBV28,-,CATRGGPYEQYF,TGTGCCACCCGGGGGGGACCCTACGAGCAGTACTTC
-,TRBJ1-5,13,TRBV27,-,CASSLSVNQPQHF,TGTGCCAGCAGTTTGTCAGTCAATCAGCCCCAGCATTTT
TRBD2,TRBJ2-3,15,TRBV5-1,-,CASRPTSGRTDTQYF,TGCGCCAGCAGACCGACTAGCGGCCGCACAGATACGCAGTATTTT
TRBD2,TRBJ2-1,17,TRBV11-3,-,CASSLEGLAGGSNEQFF,TGTGCCAGCAGCTTAGAAGGACTAGCGGGGGGATCCAATGAGCAGTTCTTC
-,TRBJ2-7,15,TRBV9,few,CASSVTSSPSYEQYF,TGTGCCAGCAGCGTTACTAGCAGTCCCTCCTACGAGCAGTACTTC
TRBD2,TRBJ2-3,14,TRBV6-5,-,CASSQAGGTDTQYF,TGTGCCAGCAGCCAAGCGGGGGGCACAGATACGCAGTATTTT
-,TRBJ2-2,16,TRBV19,-,CASSLISKGGTGELFF,TGTGCCAGTAGTCTAATTTCCAAAGGGGGCACCGGGGAGCTGTTTTTT
-,TRBJ1-1,14,TRBV6-5,-,CASSYSPRGTEAFF,TGTGCCAGCAGTTACTCCCCAAGAGGCACTGAAGCTTTCTTT
-,TRBJ1-5,13,TRBV6-1,-,CASGGASNQPQHF,TGTGCCAGCGGAGGGGCTAGCAATCAGCCCCAGCATTTT
-,TRBJ1-1,15,TRBV4-3,-,CVSSQVTGLNTEAFF,TGCGTCAGCAGCCAAGTAACAGGGTTGAACACTGAAGCTTTCTTT
-,TRBJ1-2,12,TRBV28,-,CASSPLQYGYTF,TGTGCCAGCAGCCCCCTCCAGTATGGCTACACCTTC
-,TRBJ1-3,13,TRBV27,-,CASSSLPGNTIYF,TGTGCCAGCAGTTCCCTTCCTGGAAACACCATATATTTT
TRBD2,TRBJ2-1,13,TRBV30,-,CAWSTGGRSEQFF,TGTGCCTGGAGTACGGGAGGAAGAAGTGAGCAGTTCTTC
-,TRBJ2-7,13,TRBV18,few,CASSPKQAYEQYF,TGTGCCAGCTCACCGAAGCAAGCCTACGAGCAGTACTTC
TRBD2,TRBJ2-3,16,TRBV11-2,few,CASSLSASGETDTQYF,TGTGCCAGCAGCTTATCAGCTAGCGGGGAAACAGATACGCAGTATTTT
-,TRBJ2-1,14,TRBV19,-,CATTSGIRNNEQFF,TGTGCCACTACCTCGGGGATACGAAACAATGAGCAGTTCTTC
-,TRBJ2-6,15,TRBV5-8,-,CASSPQGAGANVLTF,TGTGCCAGCAGCCCGCAAGGGGCTGGGGCCAACGTCCTGACTTTC
-,TRBJ2-5,15,TRBV19,-,CASTRSFGGQETQYF,TGTGCCAGTACCAGATCGTTCGGAGGTCAAGAGACCCAGTACTTC
TRBD1,TRBJ1-2,15,TRBV27,-,CASRYGTGGAGGYTF,TGTGCCAGCAGATACGGGACAGGGGGCGCGGGTGGCTACACCTTC
TRBD2,TRBJ2-7,16,TRBV7-9,-,CASSSGLAETYYEQYF,TGTGCCAGCAGCTCGGGACTAGCGGAAACCTACTACGAGCAGTACTTC
TRBD1,TRBJ1-1,15,TRBV4-2,-,CASSQHRDRNTEAFF,TGTGCCAGCAGCCAACACCGGGACAGGAACACTGAAGCTTTCTTT
TRBD2,TRBJ2-3,14,TRBV18,-,CASSPDLAADTQYF,TGTGCCAGCTCACCAGACCTAGCGGCAGATACGCAGTATTTT
TRBD1,TRBJ2-5,15,TRBV19,-,CASSNRDRAQETQYF,TGTGCCAGTAGTAACCGGGACAGGGCACAGGAGACCCAGTACTTC
-,TRBJ1-1,14,TRBV5-5,-,CASSFWGVNTEAFF,TGTGCCAGCAGCTTTTGGGGAGTGAACACTGAAGCTTTCTTT
TRBD1,TRBJ1-1,16,TRBV15,-,CATSTPPRQGIDPAFF,TGTGCCACCAGCACCCCCCCTCGACAGGGGATCGATCCAGCTTTCTTT
-,TRBJ1-1,14,TRBV27,-,CASRGWQGGTEAFF,TGTGCCAGCAGGGGTTGGCAGGGCGGAACTGAGGCTTTCTTT
-,TRBJ2-2,14,TRBV6-5,once,CASSRTWSTGELFF,TGTGCCAGCAGTCGTACCTGGAGCACCGGGGAGCTGTTTTTT
-,TRBJ2-1,15,TRBV28,-,CASRLGLSSYNEQFF,TGCGCCAGCCGGCTGGGACTGTCCTCCTACAATGAGCAGTTCTTC
TRBD1,TRBJ1-2,14,TRBV30,-,CAWSAYRTGAGYTF,TGTGCCTGGAGTGCCTACCGGACAGGGGCTGGCTACACCTTC
TRBD1,TRBJ1-4,16,TRBV4-3,few,CASSQDRGTGNEKLFF,TGCGCCAGCAGCCAAGACAGGGGGACTGGTAATGAAAAACTGTTTTTT
-,TRBJ1-1,16,TRBV18,once,CASSPDTGGQETEAFF,TGTGCCAGCTCACCAGATACGGGGGGGCAGGAGACTGAAGCTTTCTTT
TRBD1,TRBJ2-1,15,TRBV15,once,CATSRGTGIYNEQFF,TGTGCCACCAGCAGAGGGACAGGGATTTACAATGAGCAGTTCTTC
-,TRBJ1-1,16,TRBV4-1,-,CASSQEVISLRDEAFF,TGCGCCAGCAGCCAAGAGGTCATTTCCCTGAGGGATGAAGCTTTCTTT
TRBD1,TRBJ2-7,11,TRBV30,few,CAYRGPYEQYF,TGTGCCTACAGGGGCCCCTACGAGCAGTACTTC
TRBD1,TRBJ2-7,13,TRBV5-1,few,CASCVGQGYEQYF,TGCGCCAGCTGCGTGGGACAGGGCTACGAGCAGTACTTC
TRBD1,TRBJ2-7,14,TRBV7-2,-,CASSLGTGAYEQYF,TGTGCCAGCAGCTTAGGGACAGGGGCTTACGAGCAGTACTTC
-,TRBJ1-2,16,TRBV29-1,-,CSVGGARGATVGGYTF,TGCAGCGTTGGAGGAGCGCGGGGGGCGACGGTAGGTGGCTACACCTTC
TRBD2,TRBJ2-1,13,TRBV6-5,few,CASKGLAKGEQFF,TGTGCCAGCAAGGGACTAGCCAAGGGTGAGCAGTTCTTC
-,TRBJ2-1,15,TRBV4-3,-,CASSQVGSGGGEQFF,TGCGCCAGCAGCCAAGTCGGGTCGGGGGGCGGTGAGCAGTTCTTC
TRBD1,TRBJ1-5,18,TRBV30,-,CAWSQRGTGTGLGQPQHF,TGTGCCTGGAGTCAACGCGGGACCGGGACAGGGCTGGGTCAGCCCCAGCATTTT
-,TRBJ1-5,15,TRBV19,-,CASSRRQGGNQPQHF,TGTGCCAGTAGTAGGCGTCAGGGAGGGAATCAGCCCCAGCATTTT
TRBD2,TRBJ2-1,15,TRBV27,-,CASTMIGSGSLGEFF,TGTGCCAGCACAATGATAGGAAGCGGGAGCCTGGGGGAGTTCTTC
TRBD2,TRBJ2-1,16,TRBV6-4,-,CASSLEGAGGPNEQFF,TGTGCCAGCAGTCTGGAGGGAGCGGGAGGCCCTAATGAGCAGTTCTTC
-,TRBJ2-7,13,TRBV4-1,-,CASSQDTGWEQYF,TGCGCCAGCAGCCAAGACACAGGGTGGGAGCAGTACTTC
-,TRBJ2-5,17,TRBV6-1,-,CASSEIWRDPPRETQYF,TGTGCCAGCAGTGAAATCTGGAGGGACCCTCCGAGGGAGACCCAGTACTTC
-,TRBJ2-1,13,TRBV7-8,few,CASSLMSYNEQFF,TGTGCCAGCAGCTTAATGAGTTACAATGAGCAGTTCTTC
-,TRBJ1-1,12,TRBV30,-,CAWNSGGPEAFF,TGTGCCTGGAACTCGGGGGGGCCTGAAGCTTTCTTT
TRBD2,TRBJ2-1,15,TRBV6-5,-,CASSQTSGGHYEQFF,TGTGCCAGCAGTCAGACTAGCGGGGGGCACTATGAGCAGTTCTTC